Following are 16 T cell receptor beta chains from one sample sequenced in a study of cytomegalovirus exposure and HLA in healthy donors. A multiplex PCR was run with 60 Vbeta primers and 13 Jbeta primers. Sequencing used immunoSEQ multiplex PCR; TCRdb keeps in-frame clones, though not all of them. Of about 210,000 clones in the sample, around 80% are singletons; the top ten hold 4.5% to 7%. Sequenced material: PBMCs. These receptors came from a man aged 40-55 years in good health and CMV-seropositive.

V and J are TRBV7-6 and TRBJ2-6, with 7 bases fitting TRBD1. The CDR3 is 17 residues long. The V gene's germline CDR1 is SGHVS and CDR2 FNYEAQ. V shed 1 base and J 1 base; nucleotides not matched to a gene: 4. The CDR3 reads CASSLGRGTSGANVLTF. CDR3 sequence (DNA): TGTGCCAGCAGCTTAGGCAGGGGGACATCTGGGGCCAACGTCCTGACTTTC.

The chain recombines TRBV6-5 with TRBJ1-5; 7 nucleotides match TRBD1. From germline, CDR1 is MNHEY and CDR2 SVGAGI. The CDR3 covers 14 residues. J gave up 3 bases and V 9 bases, and 8 bases lay outside the gene matches. The CDR3 protein is CASKGAIDNQPQHF. The CDR3 region has the DNA TGTGCCAGTAAGGGGGCGATTGACAATCAGCCCCAGCATTTT.

The rearrangement links TRBV7-8 to TRBJ2-2; no definite D call. Germline CDR1 SGHVS, CDR2 FQNEAQ. Trimming removed 4 bases at V and 1 base at J, with 13 bases between. This CDR3 comprises 16 residues. The CDR3 DNA is TGTGCCAGCAGCTCCGACCGGGTCCAGAACACCGGGGAGCTGTTTTTT. This codes for CASSSDRVQNTGELFF.

The table lists this clone with a few counts. This chain uses TRBV6-5 with TRBJ1-5, with a possible D match to TRBD1 (5 bases). The CDR3 runs to 14 residues. In germline, CDR1 is MNHEY, CDR2 SVGAGI. Deletions cut 4 bases from V and 7 bases from J, with 14 bases between. This chain's CDR3 is CASSSGGSYQPQHF. As DNA, the CDR3 is TGTGCCAGCAGTTCCGGGGGAAGTTACCAGCCCCAGCATTTT.

V gene TRBV4-1 combines with J gene TRBJ1-1; D not certain. V dropped 2 bases and J dropped 7 bases, with 8 bases sitting between them. The germline CDR1 and CDR2 sequences are MGHRA and YSYEKL. The CDR3 sequence is 12 residues long. The chain's CDR3 is CASSQNSREAFF. For the CDR3, the DNA is TGCGCCAGCAGCCAAAACAGCCGTGAAGCTTTCTTT.

The CDR3 loop reads CASSPRGFEQYV. CDR3 coding DNA: TGTGCCAGCTCACCAAGAGGATTCGAGCAGTACGTC. The V call is TRBV18, the J call TRBJ2-7; D is uncertain. There are 12 residues in the CDR3. The V end was cut by 2 bases, the J end by 6 bases, with 8 bases between. Germline CDR1 and CDR2: KGHSH and LQKENI.

Worth noting for this clone: Sequence at one end of the junction differs from germline and may be a read error. Other DNA sequences from this sample encode an identical CDR3 as well. This chain connects TRBV7-9 to TRBJ1-1; TRBD1 might be the D (5 bases). Per the germline V gene, CDR1 is SEHNR and CDR2 is FQNEAQ (reference sequence). The CDR3 loop spans 16 amino acids. The DNA of the CDR3 is TGCGCCAGCAGCCCTCGACAGCACAATTGGGGCACTGAAGCTTTCTTT. The encoded protein is CASSPRQHNWGTEAFF.

This sequence joins TRBV6-1 and TRBJ1-2, with TRBD1 identical over 11 bases. The CDR3 consists of 15 residues. Germline V CDR1 and CDR2: MNHNS, SASEGT. V was clipped by 6 bases and J by 6 bases; unmatched bases: 9. The CDR3 loop is CASRRTGGLGDGYTF. Here the CDR3 DNA reads TGTGCCAGCAGGCGGACAGGGGGCCTAGGTGATGGCTACACCTTC.

This rearrangement joins TRBV11-2 to TRBJ1-2; possible D gene TRBD1, 5 bases. CDR1 is SGHAT, CDR2 FQNNGV, per germline. This CDR3 is built from 14 residues. The V and J ends lost 0 bases and 6 bases respectively, with 11 bases between them. The DNA of the CDR3 is TGTGCCAGCAGCTTAGAAGGCAGGGCCCATGGCTACACCTTC. It encodes CASSLEGRAHGYTF.

This chain joins TRBV6-1 and TRBJ1-1, with 7 positions matching TRBD1. V lost 7 bases and J lost 2; bases outside the gene matches: 7. From germline, CDR1 is MNHNS and CDR2 SASEGT. The CDR3 is 14 amino acids. CDR3 DNA sequence: TGTGCCAGCACTAAACAGGGGTCCAACACTGAAGCTTTCTTT. Protein: CASTKQGSNTEAFF.

This chain links TRBV12-5 with TRBJ2-5, with 9 bases matching TRBD1. V shed 4 bases and J 0 bases; nucleotides not matched to a gene: 12. The CDR3 is 18 residues long. Germline assignment: CDR1 LGHNT and CDR2 FRNRAP. The CDR3 reads CASGSSPGTGSYQETQYF. The CDR3 DNA reads as TGTGCTAGTGGTTCCTCCCCCGGGACAGGGTCATACCAAGAGACCCAGTACTTC.

The genes are TRBV27 and TRBJ2-4; D call uncertain. CDR3 length: 15 amino acids. The V and J ends lost 3 bases and 0 bases respectively, with 9 bases between them. The germline V gene encodes CDR1 MNHEY and CDR2 SMNVEV (reference sequence). The CDR3 region is CASSFSSAAKNIQYF. CDR3 coding DNA: TGTGCCAGCAGTTTTTCCAGCGCAGCCAAAAACATTCAGTACTTC.

The chain has TRBV7-3 and TRBJ1-1, with D perhaps matching TRBD1 (6 bases). Germline lookup yields CDR1 SGHTA and CDR2 FQGTGA. The CDR3 extends over 14 amino acids. V was trimmed by 5 bases and J by 8 bases, leaving 18 bases between them. The chain's CDR3 is CASSLTDRSREAFF. Written as DNA, the CDR3 is TGTGCCAGCAGCCTCACCGACAGGTCTCGGGAAGCTTTCTTT. The full variable domain, completed using reference TRBV7-3 and TRBJ1-1, is GAGVSQTPSNKVTEKGKYVELRCDPISGHTALYWYRQSLGQGPEFLIYFQGTGAADDSGLPNDRFFAVRPEGSVSTLKIQRTERGDSAVYLCASSLTDRSREAFFGQGTRLTVV.

The chain has TRBV11-2 and TRBJ2-1, with D possibly being TRBD2 (6 bases). V was cut by 0 bases and J by 7 bases, with 16 bases left in between. CDR3 length equals 16 residues. Germline lookup yields CDR1 SGHAT and CDR2 FQNNGV. The CDR3 DNA follows: TGTGCCAGCAGCTTAGAGGCGAGGAGGGTACAGAATGAGCAGTTCTTC. It translates to CASSLEARRVQNEQFF.

This CDR3 is CASSHTGSMNTEAFF. CDR3 nucleotides: TGTGCCAGCAGCCATACAGGATCCATGAACACTGAAGCTTTCTTT. The V gene is TRBV11-2, the J gene TRBJ1-1; tentatively, D is TRBD1 (5 bases). Germline V lookup: CDR1 SGHAT, CDR2 FQNNGV. V was cut by 5 bases and J by 0 bases, with 13 bases left in between. This CDR3 is 15 amino acids long.

This chain uses TRBV27 with TRBJ1-1; TRBD1 agrees at 7 bases. The ends lost 5 bases at V and 0 bases at J; junction bases unmatched: 3. There are 14 residues in the CDR3. Germline-derived CDR1 and CDR2 are MNHEY and SMNVEV (reference sequence). In nucleotides, the CDR3 is TGTGCCAGCAGTCTGACAGGGATGAACACTGAAGCTTTCTTT. Protein product: CASSLTGMNTEAFF.